This is a list of T cell receptor beta chains from one sample in a study of neurological immune-mediated disorders. MiXCR, applied by TCRdb to the 5' RACE reads, yields one record per CDR3 protein. The sample holds some 76,000 distinct CDR3 sequences, 3.2% seen once. What was sequenced was PBMCs. These TCRs come from a woman aged 50 to 60 with multiple sclerosis. CDR3s include the opening cysteine and the closing phenylalanine or tryptophan. A D gene is named only where the DNA matches it firmly.

v_call	d_call	cdr3_length	j_call	cdr3_aa
TRBV7-3	.	12	TRBJ2-2	CASSLLPGELFF
TRBV3-1	.	13	TRBJ2-5	CASSQHGQETQYF
TRBV28	.	15	TRBJ1-4	CASSFQSGAYEKLFF
TRBV7-2	.	15	TRBJ1-2	CASSLIFGSNYGYTF
TRBV11-2	.	12	TRBJ2-1	CASSLDGPEQFF
TRBV24-1	.	14	TRBJ2-1	CATSQGSSYNEQFF
TRBV20-1	.	13	TRBJ2-7	CSASLQNLYEQYF
TRBV6-1	.	14	TRBJ2-7	CASRLQTENYEQYF
TRBV20-1	TRBD1	14	TRBJ1-4	CSATAGTGSEKLFF
TRBV5-5	.	13	TRBJ1-1	CASSLESDTEAFF
TRBV7-6	.	14	TRBJ1-4	CASSLGAVNEKLFF
TRBV7-3	.	15	TRBJ2-1	CASSLLGGSYNEQFF
TRBV7-2	TRBD2	16	TRBJ2-2	CASSLLTSGFTGELFF
TRBV5-1	.	14	TRBJ1-1	CASSPQTLNTEAFF
TRBV7-9	TRBD2	13	TRBJ2-1	CASSLPLAGEQFF
TRBV5-1	.	14	TRBJ1-1	CASSLAGALTEAFF
TRBV25-1	.	13	TRBJ1-1	CASSVKVEGEAFF
TRBV25-1	.	15	TRBJ1-1	CASSETGFMNTEAFF
TRBV20-1	.	14	TRBJ2-7	CSGRGGTGSSEQYF
TRBV20-1	.	13	TRBJ1-6	CSAKEGGNSPLHF
TRBV20-1	.	14	TRBJ2-1	CSASSPGQGNEQFF
TRBV20-1	.	15	TRBJ1-2	CSARSSGDPNYGYTF
TRBV20-1	.	16	TRBJ1-5	CSANSPAGTPNQPQHF
TRBV2	TRBD1	13	TRBJ2-7	CASNGQGNYEQYF
TRBV20-1	.	12	TRBJ2-5	CSARKTPETQYF
TRBV20-1	TRBD1	14	TRBJ1-3	CSAPGTGSGNTIYF
TRBV20-1	TRBD1	13	TRBJ2-7	CSAPHDRGNEQYF
TRBV20-1	.	16	TRBJ2-5	CSARDPVIRARETQYF
TRBV20-1	.	11	TRBJ1-1	CSARQNTEAFF
TRBV28	TRBD1	13	TRBJ1-2	CASSFEGARGYTF
TRBV3-1	TRBD2	15	TRBJ2-1	CASSQFRAGYNEQFF
TRBV3-1	.	14	TRBJ1-2	CASSQRTSNYGYTF
TRBV20-1	.	16	TRBJ1-5	CSAQPRGREKGQPQHF
TRBV20-1	.	15	TRBJ2-1	CSARDARGFYNEQFF
TRBV12-3/TRBV12-4	.	17	TRBJ2-6	CASSPGPMISGANVLTF
TRBV28	TRBD1	13	TRBJ2-5	CASRDRTGETQYF
TRBV3-1	TRBD1	16	TRBJ2-1	CASSQGWAGGRDEQFF
TRBV9	TRBD2	15	TRBJ2-2	CASSVGGGSTGELFF
TRBV4-3	.	15	TRBJ1-5	CASSQDGGGLQPQHF
TRBV7-7	TRBD2	20	TRBJ2-5	CASSSTSGKALGDQGRIQYF
TRBV7-8	TRBD2	15	TRBJ2-1	CASSPRGYGYNEQFF